This T cell receptor (beta chain) derives from a study of blood T cell repertoires in COVID-19. Across the whole study: Sites in the United States, Italy and Spain provided acute and convalescent COVID-19 samples.

TCRdb keeps only in-frame clones here, not all; method: immunoSEQ multiplex PCR. The sample lists over 45,000 clones, around 90% occurring once. CDR3 length: 13 residues. The V and J ends lost 0 bases and 7 bases respectively, with 7 bases between them. Germline values: CDR1 MNHEY, CDR2 SVGAGI. Seattle-derived patients entered the study during active infection and were followed longitudinally. The clonotype comes from a man aged 35-49 years with COVID-19, enrolled during active disease. The J gene is TRBJ1-5, the V gene TRBV6-5; D ambiguous. Sequencing input: peripheral blood. The CDR3 spells CASSYSSRQPQHF. CDR3 sequence (DNA): TGTGCCAGCAGTTACTCTAGTCGACAGCCCCAGCATTTT.